Reported below is one TCR beta chain. In this sample, this clone turned up once. Which antigen it targets is not known. There are no base qualities to consult, and no much larger clone falls within one base. Each collaborating institution followed its own protocols to collect whole blood in K2EDTA tubes. For TCRbeta analysis, collaborators shipped samples as frozen whole blood, isolated PBMCs, or DNA extracted from either of those sample types. The immunoSEQ Assay, a bias-controlled multiplex PCR, was used to amplify TCRbeta CDR3 regions from genomic DNA. For the original study's pipeline: The number of nucleated cells in each sample was estimated from the amplification of reference gene primers within the assay. To quantify the absolute abundance of each unique TCRbeta CDR3 rearrangement, sequence reads were collapsed and filtered. For each sample, productive Simpson clonality was calculated by taking the square root of Simpson's diversity index across productive rearrangements. This immuneACCESS table, as held by TCRdb, lists in-frame sequences with V and J called but not all clones. Of the missing ones, under half trace to an unresolved V gene in checked studies; the others have no known cause. The DNA gave D and trimming, while V, J and clone size come from that table. The sample table contains just over 650,000 clones; only one count was recorded for around 89% of them. More than 0.25% of the sample goes to the ten largest clones.

The data belong to a study of blood T cell repertoires in COVID-19 (dated by TCRdb to the early 2020s). About the full investigation: The collaborator samples originated in the United States, Italy and Spain and spanned the acute and convalescent phases of COVID-19. A freely available public database, intended as a resource for researchers studying the immune response to SARS-CoV-2, is where the repertoires were released. Sample metadata almost always included a de-identified subject ID, COVID-19 status, age in years and sex. Deeply sampled blood TCRbeta repertoires from subjects exposed to, actively infected with, or recovered from COVID-19 were included in the dataset. Samples were obtained from the ongoing ImmuneRACE study (first 160 participants) and from approximately 1,200 subjects provided by 6 global collaborators. The material from the prospective study consisted of cDNA or gDNA derived from T cells, B-cell-depleted T cells, or PBMCs. HLA class I and class II types, where available, came from metadata supplied by the sample provider rather than from assay-based typing.

From V the trimming removes 6 bases and from J it removes 9 bases, while the gene matches leave 5 bases of the junction unaccounted for. For CDR1 and CDR2, the germline V gene (reference sequence) lists LNHDA and SQIVND. Including cysteine and phenylalanine, the CDR3 has 14 amino acids. This entry keeps only the CDR3 DNA: 42 bases, framed from base 1. General study outcomes and caveats: How much clinical and demographic metadata was included differed by source and by participant, and the metadata was provided uncurated.

The chain links TRBV19 with TRBJ1-6; TRBD1 aligns with 10 central bases. The origin of this receptor is a woman under 30 with acute or convalescent COVID-19. The specimen was peripheral blood. At the DNA level, the sequence is TGTGCCAGTAGGGGGACAGGGGAGAGTTCACCCCTCCACTTT. This gives the protein CASRGTGESSPLHF.